This is a list of T cell receptor beta chains from one sample in a study of blood T cells in healthy people across ages. One entry per CDR3 protein results from TCRdb running MiXCR on the 5' RACE reads. The sample yields about 780,000 distinct CDR3 sequences, 20% to 30% seen once. These data were also filed under a second study, of T cells of mothers and their children.

The sequencing input was blood. These receptors were taken from a boy between 10 and 17 years old in good health. CDR3s include the opening cysteine and the closing phenylalanine or tryptophan. Each record gives: D gene, J gene, V gene, clone size, CDR3 DNA, CDR3 protein. The D gene is left open where the match is weak. Where a row states a size, it is once, few, many or the class of an expanded clone; other rows omit it.

D gene: NA
J gene: TRBJ2-5
V gene: TRBV27
clone size: NA
CDR3 DNA: TGTGCCAGCAGGCCCGGGGCGCGAGAGACCCAGTACTTC
CDR3 protein: CASRPGARETQYF

D gene: NA
J gene: TRBJ2-4
V gene: TRBV7-2
clone size: NA
CDR3 DNA: TGTGCCAGCAGCCGGAGGTGGGACTTAGGAAACATTCAGTACTTC
CDR3 protein: CASSRRWDLGNIQYF

D gene: NA
J gene: TRBJ1-3
V gene: TRBV30
clone size: NA
CDR3 DNA: TGTGCCTGGAGTGTTGCAGGGGCTGGAAACACCATATATTTT
CDR3 protein: CAWSVAGAGNTIYF

D gene: TRBD2
J gene: TRBJ2-5
V gene: TRBV7-3
clone size: NA
CDR3 DNA: TGTGCCAGCAGCCCGCGGGGTAGCGGGGGAGAGACCCAGTACTTC
CDR3 protein: CASSPRGSGGETQYF

D gene: NA
J gene: TRBJ1-2
V gene: TRBV6-1
clone size: NA
CDR3 DNA: TGTGCCAGCAGTACCCACACGTTAGCTAACTATGGCTACACCTTC
CDR3 protein: CASSTHTLANYGYTF

D gene: NA
J gene: TRBJ2-5
V gene: TRBV29-1
clone size: few
CDR3 DNA: TGCAGCGTTGAACGGTTAGCGGCAGAGACCCAGTACTTC
CDR3 protein: CSVERLAAETQYF

D gene: NA
J gene: TRBJ2-7
V gene: TRBV10-3
clone size: once
CDR3 DNA: TGTGCCATCAGTCCAGAAATCTACGAGCAGTACTTC
CDR3 protein: CAISPEIYEQYF

D gene: TRBD2
J gene: TRBJ2-3
V gene: TRBV9
clone size: few
CDR3 DNA: TGTGCCAGCAGCGTAGTTGGCGGGGGTACAGATACGCAGTATTTT
CDR3 protein: CASSVVGGGTDTQYF

D gene: NA
J gene: TRBJ2-7
V gene: TRBV5-1
clone size: NA
CDR3 DNA: TGCGCCAGCAGCTCGGGTGGGGCCGACTACGAGCAGTACTTC
CDR3 protein: CASSSGGADYEQYF

D gene: NA
J gene: TRBJ2-3
V gene: TRBV24-1
clone size: few
CDR3 DNA: TGTGCCACCAGTGATGGCGCCCGAGATACGCAGTATTTT
CDR3 protein: CATSDGARDTQYF

D gene: NA
J gene: TRBJ2-5
V gene: TRBV24-1
clone size: few
CDR3 DNA: TGTGCCACCAGTGAAGAAGTTCCGGAGACCCAGTACTTC
CDR3 protein: CATSEEVPETQYF

D gene: TRBD1
J gene: TRBJ2-1
V gene: TRBV6-1
clone size: few
CDR3 DNA: TGTGCCAGCGCCGGACAGGGACGGTCAAGGGGCTCCTACAATGAGCAGTTCTTC
CDR3 protein: CASAGQGRSRGSYNEQFF

D gene: NA
J gene: TRBJ1-2
V gene: TRBV7-2
clone size: NA
CDR3 DNA: TGTGCCAGCAGCGTCTGGCAGGGGAGAGGTGGCTACACCTTC
CDR3 protein: CASSVWQGRGGYTF

D gene: TRBD2
J gene: TRBJ2-7
V gene: TRBV27
clone size: NA
CDR3 DNA: TGTGCCAGCAGTCCCATCCGCGCGGGGGTCTACGAGCAGTACTTC
CDR3 protein: CASSPIRAGVYEQYF

D gene: NA
J gene: TRBJ2-2
V gene: TRBV15
clone size: few
CDR3 DNA: TGTGCCACCAGCAGAGAGAGGGGGGGCCTAGCCGGGGAGCTGTTTTTT
CDR3 protein: CATSRERGGLAGELFF

D gene: NA
J gene: TRBJ2-7
V gene: TRBV30
clone size: few
CDR3 DNA: TGTGCCTGGGGGGGTAGTCGGGGCTACGAGCAGTACTTC
CDR3 protein: CAWGGSRGYEQYF

D gene: NA
J gene: TRBJ2-7
V gene: TRBV2
clone size: few
CDR3 DNA: TGTGCCAGCAGTGGCCTGTCAGGGTACGAGCAGTACTTC
CDR3 protein: CASSGLSGYEQYF

D gene: TRBD1
J gene: TRBJ1-2
V gene: TRBV4-1
clone size: NA
CDR3 DNA: TGCGCCAGCAGTCCTAGACCGACAGGGGACTATGGCTACACCTTC
CDR3 protein: CASSPRPTGDYGYTF

D gene: TRBD1
J gene: TRBJ2-7
V gene: TRBV20-1
clone size: few
CDR3 DNA: TGCAGTGCCACCGGGACAGGGTGGGAGCAGTACTTC
CDR3 protein: CSATGTGWEQYF

D gene: NA
J gene: TRBJ1-2
V gene: TRBV2
clone size: few
CDR3 DNA: TGTGCCAGCGGGGGACGGGGGGTTAACTATGGCTACACCTTC
CDR3 protein: CASGGRGVNYGYTF

D gene: NA
J gene: TRBJ1-2
V gene: TRBV12-3/TRBV12-4
clone size: NA
CDR3 DNA: TGTGCCAGCAGTCCCCGCCGGACAGAGAGTTGGGCTTATGGCTACACCTTC
CDR3 protein: CASSPRRTESWAYGYTF

D gene: NA
J gene: TRBJ2-2
V gene: TRBV10-3
clone size: NA
CDR3 DNA: TGTGCCATCAGAGATACAACCGGGGAGCTGTTTTTT
CDR3 protein: CAIRDTTGELFF

D gene: TRBD2
J gene: TRBJ2-3
V gene: TRBV27
clone size: NA
CDR3 DNA: TGTGCCCCCAGGGGGACTAGCCCCGCTGGGACAGATACGCAGTATTTT
CDR3 protein: CAPRGTSPAGTDTQYF

D gene: NA
J gene: TRBJ2-1
V gene: TRBV7-9
clone size: NA
CDR3 DNA: TGTGCCAGCAGCTTAGGGGGGTTTGAGCAGTTCTTC
CDR3 protein: CASSLGGFEQFF

D gene: TRBD1
J gene: TRBJ1-4
V gene: TRBV2
clone size: few
CDR3 DNA: TGTGCCAGCAGTCCAGGGGGCATAACTAATGAAAAACTGTTTTTT
CDR3 protein: CASSPGGITNEKLFF

D gene: NA
J gene: TRBJ2-7
V gene: TRBV5-1
clone size: NA
CDR3 DNA: TGCGCCAGCAGTCTGACCAGACAGCTATACTACGAGCAGTACTTC
CDR3 protein: CASSLTRQLYYEQYF

D gene: TRBD1
J gene: TRBJ1-5
V gene: TRBV27
clone size: NA
CDR3 DNA: TGTGCCAGCAGTCGATGGGGGCTGGGACAGGGACCTAATCAGCCCCAGCATTTT
CDR3 protein: CASSRWGLGQGPNQPQHF

D gene: NA
J gene: TRBJ2-3
V gene: TRBV30
clone size: few
CDR3 DNA: TGTGCCTGGGGGGGAACCTCCATACGCTGGTTT
CDR3 protein: CAWGGTSIRWF

D gene: TRBD1
J gene: TRBJ1-6
V gene: TRBV6-1
clone size: NA
CDR3 DNA: TGTGCCAGCAGTGGGGACAGCCTCTATAATTCACCCCTCCACTTT
CDR3 protein: CASSGDSLYNSPLHF

D gene: TRBD2
J gene: TRBJ2-5
V gene: TRBV7-2
clone size: many
CDR3 DNA: TGTGCCAGCAGCTACCAGAGCGGGGGGGCCCGCGAGACCCAGTACTTC
CDR3 protein: CASSYQSGGARETQYF

D gene: TRBD1
J gene: TRBJ1-3
V gene: TRBV10-3
clone size: NA
CDR3 DNA: TGTGGGGCCGGGACAGGGCCGGATTCTGGAAACACCATATATTTT
CDR3 protein: CGAGTGPDSGNTIYF

D gene: NA
J gene: TRBJ1-6
V gene: TRBV27
clone size: few
CDR3 DNA: TGTGCCAGCAGTCCCGGGCAGTCCCGGAGCTCCTATAATTCACCCCTCCACTTT
CDR3 protein: CASSPGQSRSSYNSPLHF

D gene: TRBD1
J gene: TRBJ2-7
V gene: TRBV3-1
clone size: NA
CDR3 DNA: TGTGCCAGCAGCTACATGGGACAGGGGACCTACGTGCAGTACTTC
CDR3 protein: CASSYMGQGTYVQYF

D gene: TRBD2
J gene: TRBJ2-5
V gene: TRBV5-1
clone size: NA
CDR3 DNA: TGCGCCAGCAGCTTCGGGACTAGCGCAGAGACCCAGTACTTC
CDR3 protein: CASSFGTSAETQYF

D gene: TRBD1
J gene: TRBJ2-7
V gene: TRBV28
clone size: many
CDR3 DNA: TGTGCCAGCAGGATCGGGACAGGGGGTCCCTACGAGCAGTACTTC
CDR3 protein: CASRIGTGGPYEQYF

D gene: NA
J gene: TRBJ2-7
V gene: TRBV2
clone size: NA
CDR3 DNA: TGTGCCAGCAGACCAGACCTCTCCTACGAGCAGTACTTC
CDR3 protein: CASRPDLSYEQYF

D gene: NA
J gene: TRBJ1-1
V gene: TRBV27
clone size: NA
CDR3 DNA: TGTGCCAGCAGCATGGCGGGACTGAACACTGAAGCTTTCTTT
CDR3 protein: CASSMAGLNTEAFF

D gene: TRBD2
J gene: TRBJ2-2
V gene: TRBV4-1
clone size: NA
CDR3 DNA: TGCGCCAGCAGCCAAGGAGCGGGGGCGTTCGGGGAGCTGTTTTTT
CDR3 protein: CASSQGAGAFGELFF

D gene: NA
J gene: TRBJ2-5
V gene: TRBV9
clone size: NA
CDR3 DNA: TGTGCCAGCAGCGATGCACGCGGGGCCCAAGAGACCCAGTACTTC
CDR3 protein: CASSDARGAQETQYF

D gene: TRBD2
J gene: TRBJ2-1
V gene: TRBV20-1
clone size: NA
CDR3 DNA: TGCAGTGCCGCCGGGACTAGCCCAAATGAGCAGTTCTTC
CDR3 protein: CSAAGTSPNEQFF

D gene: TRBD1
J gene: TRBJ2-7
V gene: TRBV12-3/TRBV12-4
clone size: NA
CDR3 DNA: TGTGCCAGCAGACCGGACAGGACCTCCTACGAGCAGTACTTC
CDR3 protein: CASRPDRTSYEQYF

D gene: TRBD2
J gene: TRBJ2-1
V gene: TRBV28
clone size: NA
CDR3 DNA: TGTGCCAGCAGCCCCTCAGGGACTAGCGACTACAATGAGCAGTTCTTC
CDR3 protein: CASSPSGTSDYNEQFF

D gene: NA
J gene: TRBJ1-2
V gene: TRBV30
clone size: NA
CDR3 DNA: TGTGCCTGGAGTCGTGTGCGGGCCTTAACTAATGGCTACACCTTC
CDR3 protein: CAWSRVRALTNGYTF

D gene: NA
J gene: TRBJ1-4
V gene: TRBV7-9
clone size: few
CDR3 DNA: TGTGCCAGCAGGCTCTTGGGCGCGGGGGAAAAACTGTTTTTT
CDR3 protein: CASRLLGAGEKLFF

D gene: NA
J gene: TRBJ1-1
V gene: TRBV2
clone size: few
CDR3 DNA: TGTGCCAGCAGAGAACCGGGAAACACTGAAGCTTTCTTT
CDR3 protein: CASREPGNTEAFF

D gene: TRBD1
J gene: TRBJ2-2
V gene: TRBV9
clone size: NA
CDR3 DNA: TGTGCCAGCAGTGTACAGGGGCGGGACACCGGGGAGCTGTTTTTT
CDR3 protein: CASSVQGRDTGELFF

D gene: TRBD1
J gene: TRBJ2-1
V gene: TRBV5-6
clone size: few
CDR3 DNA: TGTGCCAGCAGCCCCGGACAGGGCCTTGGGGATGAGCAGTTCTTC
CDR3 protein: CASSPGQGLGDEQFF

D gene: TRBD1
J gene: TRBJ2-7
V gene: TRBV15
clone size: NA
CDR3 DNA: TGTGCCACCAGCAGAGATCTTGGGACAGGCTTATCCTACGAGCAGTACTTC
CDR3 protein: CATSRDLGTGLSYEQYF

D gene: NA
J gene: TRBJ2-2
V gene: TRBV15
clone size: few
CDR3 DNA: TGTGCCACCAGCAGGGGAACAGGGTCGAGCGGGGTCACCGGGGAGCTGTTTTTT
CDR3 protein: CATSRGTGSSGVTGELFF

D gene: NA
J gene: TRBJ2-1
V gene: TRBV9
clone size: few
CDR3 DNA: TGTGCCAGCAGCGAGCTAGTGGGGGGCCCCGACAATGAGCAGTTCTTC
CDR3 protein: CASSELVGGPDNEQFF

D gene: NA
J gene: TRBJ1-4
V gene: TRBV7-2
clone size: NA
CDR3 DNA: TGTGCCAGCAGCCCCGTCCCGCGGCCAACTAATGAAAAACTGTTTTTT
CDR3 protein: CASSPVPRPTNEKLFF

D gene: NA
J gene: TRBJ2-6
V gene: TRBV11-1
clone size: once
CDR3 DNA: TGTGCCGGCAGCTTACTCGGGAGCTCTGGGGCCAACGTCCTGACTTTC
CDR3 protein: CAGSLLGSSGANVLTF

D gene: TRBD1
J gene: TRBJ2-7
V gene: TRBV4-1
clone size: few
CDR3 DNA: TGCGCCAGCAGCCATCAACAGGGGACCCACTACGAGCAGTACTTC
CDR3 protein: CASSHQQGTHYEQYF

D gene: TRBD1
J gene: TRBJ2-1
V gene: TRBV12-3/TRBV12-4
clone size: NA
CDR3 DNA: TGTGCCAGCAAGACAGGGGTTTATGAGCAGTTCTTC
CDR3 protein: CASKTGVYEQFF

D gene: NA
J gene: TRBJ2-2
V gene: TRBV24-1
clone size: NA
CDR3 DNA: TGTGCCACCAGTGTGGGGACCGGGGAGCTGTTTTTT
CDR3 protein: CATSVGTGELFF